This T cell receptor beta chain appears in the sequencing data of a study of molecular identifiers for immune sequencing clone quantification. Overall study context: In replicates, RNA from approximately 22,000 or 94,000 naive CD8 cells was divided five ways and four parts were sequenced. General study results and limits: Naive cells had under 1% of molecules in clones above 20 RNA copies, effectors over 99%. Highly expanded clones may be undercounted when identical TCR molecules share barcodes.

This clonotype appeared many times. The antigen is undetermined. The J segment lost 3 bases and the V segment lost 7 bases, leaving 8 bases of the junction unmatched. This CDR3 comprises 14 residues. Germline CDR1 is WSHSY and CDR2 is SAAADI. The authors sorted naive CD8 T cells as CD8+CD4-CCR7+CD45RA+. Each CDR3 protein gets one entry after TCRdb re-called the PCR reads with MiXCR. Of 60,000 to 70,000 distinct CDR3 sequences in the sample, about 17% were seen once. Sample: naive CD8+ T cells from blood, with Jurkat cell RNA spiked in. Described subset: FACS-sorted CD8+CD4-CCR7+CD45RA+ naive T cells. This clonotype was sampled from a human donor in good health. Some libraries in this study had Jurkat cell RNA spiked in. The chain employs TRBV10-2 and TRBJ1-1; 7 bases align to TRBD1. In DNA, the CDR3 is TGCGCCAGCATCACACAGGGGAGGGACACTGAAGCTTTCTTT. Its translation is CASITQGRDTEAFF.